A single TCR beta chain is shown here with its context. Its antigen remains unknown. When the RNA was reverse transcribed, random hexamers were used with an input of roughly 0.45 to 1 ug. Multiplex immunoSEQ PCR targeted 54 Vbeta and 13 Jbeta TCR beta segments. TCRdb redid the calling of the immunoSEQ multiplex PCR reads with MiXCR, one entry per CDR3 protein. The sample lists roughly 200,000 distinct CDR3 sequences, about 95% occurring once. The sample comes from a study of CD8 T cells in Susac syndrome. CDR1 and CDR2 (germline): LNHNV, YYDKDF (reference sequence). The CDR3 runs 13 residues. Trimming took 5 bases from V and 1 from J, leaving 5 bases between them. Study-level findings and limits: As the study acknowledged, the number of individuals who were part of its TCR sequencing and HLA analysis was relatively small.

The sequenced material came from CD4+ T cells from PBMCs. The gene calls are TRBV15 and TRBJ2-2; D gene unclear. This TCR was sampled from a human donor in good health. The CDR3 region has the DNA TGTGCCACCAGCGGATTGAACACCGGGGAGCTGTTTTTT. Amino acids: CATSGLNTGELFF.